This TCR beta chain is drawn from a study of cytomegalovirus exposure and HLA in healthy donors (dated by TCRdb to between 2016 and 2019). The study in broad terms: An earlier analysis of some 550 of the donors reported 276 Gb of sequence data and 100 million to 140 million unique TCR beta sequences from some 180 million T cells. About 310 gigabases of sequencing data and 80 million or so unique TCR sequences were included in an early release covering over 600 HLA-typed donors. The genetic ancestry cluster associated with self-reported Caucasian donors included about 84% of the 350 to 500 genotyped donors. The study aimed to test whether cataloging public T cell receptors could reveal signatures of past pathogen exposure. The T cell repertoires of 670 or so subjects were profiled by immunosequencing and related to cytomegalovirus serostatus. In addition to the first cohort of 666 subjects, a separate validation cohort of under 150 different subjects was used. High-throughput TCR immunosequencing, statistical association of individual TCRs with disease status, and machine learning were combined to predict cytomegalovirus infection status. In a later analysis, previously published TCR beta repertoires from 600 to 850 donors were re-analyzed and high-resolution HLA genotyping was added so that TCR occurrence patterns could be studied. Rather than using new phenotypic data, the later analysis identified candidate immune exposures from TCR beta sequences and from how often those sequences occurred across donors. An earlier analysis of approximately 500 of the donors applied high-throughput TCR beta sequencing to assess whether each TCR beta V gene segment acted as functional or pseudogenic. Donor age, sex, ethnicity and CMV serostatus were collected together with the repertoire data. A later genetic analysis used genome-wide SNP genotypes for about 60% of the roughly 700 donors, treating that subset as a discovery cohort. All discovery cohort repertoires had been generated on a single sequencing platform. Both class I and class II loci were covered by HLA typing, at four-digit resolution. Typing coverage differed by locus: A, B, C, DRB1 and DQB1 were typed in roughly 620-640 donors, DQA1 in roughly 510, DPA1 in some 610, and DPB1 in around 490. Roughly 5 DR-DQ haplotypes were handled as single units for association and clustering because linkage in the cohort was strong. Across roughly 420 genotyped donors of the cohort, an average of roughly 250,000 unique TCR beta nucleotide sequences per donor were sequenced, and 15% to 20% of those sequences were non-productive. The paper's findings and limits, for the study overall: Broadly in line with IMGT annotations, most TCR beta V segments showed up in productive rearrangements about 90% or about 30% of the time in an earlier analysis of some 590 of the donors. A later genetic analysis reported fewer N-insertions in productive TCRs among donors in an Asian-associated ancestry cluster than the roughly 700-donor mean. Specific HLA alleles were associated with 15,000 to 20,000 TCR beta sequences at a false discovery rate of 0.05 in a later analysis. A further reported finding was that TCR beta sequences accurately predicted the HLA-A and HLA-B alleles for most subjects in the first cohort. A total of 150 or so TCR beta chains were listed by the study as associated with cytomegalovirus. It was suggested by the authors that the approach could potentially be generalized to other disease states and immunological phenotypes. The classifier was reported to diagnose cytomegalovirus status with high specificity and sensitivity in both the original cohort and the validation cohort. In vitro tests confirmed that a few of the cytomegalovirus-associated TCR beta chains recognize cytomegalovirus antigens. In a later analysis, HLA-associated TCR beta chains showed more clonal expansion and lower generation probabilities than non-associated chains that were equally common. Most TCR sequences were observed very rarely across donors, whereas some public TCRs were present in many individuals. Presence/absence analyses assumed roughly uniform sequencing depth across donors, an assumption that may not hold. Strong co-occurrence of HLA alleles, especially DR and DQ, made assigning TCR associations to individual alleles difficult. A later analysis found that TCR association rates varied across HLA loci, with DRB1 alleles showing the most associated TCRs and HLA-C alleles the fewest. Immune exposure information for the cohort was limited to CMV serostatus. A cluster of highly shared sequence variants was judged likely to be a technical artifact of the sequencing pipeline. This cohort had only TCR beta chains sequenced, and the lack of alpha or paired-chain data limited which features could be detected. Most CMV-associated TCR beta chains appeared to be HLA-restricted in a later analysis, and the HLA associations seemed to be driven largely by CMV exposure. Some IMGT-functional V segments, including TRBV6-2 and TRBV6-3, could not be distinguished by the 87-base-pair reads and were therefore excluded. Correlated functional status among segregating V segments might reflect linkage disequilibrium, but an unknown experimental factor could not be ruled out. According to a later analysis, parvovirus B19, influenza, CMV and Epstein-Barr virus appeared linked to several top co-occurrence clusters. V-gene and J-gene trimming of TCR beta chains was associated with a missense DCLRE1C variant in a later genetic analysis, and the association was replicated in an independent cohort. Because counts were too low, seventeen rarely observed V segments, including chromosome 9 orphons, were left out of the earlier analysis of some 640 of the donors. Because some donors lacked HLA typing at each locus, the association tests relied only on the typed subset.

Library preparation employed the immunoSEQ multiplex PCR assay. The multiplex PCR relied on a mix of 60 forward primers for TCR Vbeta segments and 13 reverse primers for TCR Jbeta segments. The CDR3 region of rearranged TCR beta genes was amplified from genomic DNA by a multiplex PCR assay. The amplified TCR beta libraries were sequenced on the Illumina HiSeq System as 87-base-pair reads. As for the original processing: A later analysis tallied roughly 78 million unique TCR beta chains across the 666 repertoires, and approximately 11 million of those chains were shared by two or more donors. To remove PCR and sequencing errors, raw reads were error-corrected and collapsed into unique sequences using a nearest-neighbor algorithm that merged closely related sequences. CDR3 sequences were aligned to IMGT reference sequences to assign V, D and J gene segments. For a sequence to be retained, a match of at least six nucleotides was required to both a V gene segment and a J gene segment. A rearrangement counted as productive if the CDR3 had no stop codons and remained in frame with V and J, and every other rearrangement counted as non-productive. Following IMGT convention, CDR3 was defined as the stretch from the second conserved V-encoded cysteine up to the conserved J-encoded phenylalanine. In an earlier analysis of roughly 610 of the donors, sequences lacking an unambiguous match to a single V gene segment were excluded. An earlier analysis of under 750 of the donors called V segments functional above 56.7% productive rearrangements and segregating when the between-donor standard deviation exceeded 5%. To diagnose cytomegalovirus status from the catalog of TCR beta chain sequences, a statistical classification framework was built. In a later analysis, V and J genes were assigned by comparing TCR nucleotide sequences against IMGT/GENE-DB human TR gene sequences. The TCRdist pipeline was used in a later analysis to assign CDR3 sequences and most-parsimonious VDJ recombination scenarios. In a later analysis, every TCR beta chain was defined by the combination of its CDR3 amino acid sequence and its V-gene family, and reads without a unique V-gene family were dropped. As a way to deal with suspected cross-contamination and a sequencing artifact, a later analysis dropped under 600 nucleotide sequences that were highly shared and had low generation probability. For each public chain, a later analysis derived a clonal expansion index from normalized ranks of inferred template counts within each repertoire. Generation probabilities in a later analysis came from a VDJ recombination model fitted to out-of-frame rearrangements, and those results were checked against IGoR. Hypergeometric tests were used in a later analysis to score TCR-TCR, TCR-HLA and TCR-CMV co-occurrence, with a repertoire-size bias correction applied to the TCR pairs. In a later analysis, false discovery rates were estimated by permuting HLA or CMV assignments 20 times. In a later analysis, co-occurring TCRs were grouped using DBSCAN, and TCRdist sequence similarity was added for clustering within HLA-allele-positive subsets. Repertoires with fewer than 30,000 or more than 120,000 public chains were left out of co-occurrence clustering, as were five repertoires with anomalous nucleotide sharing. Imported from immuneACCESS, the table was reduced by TCRdb to in-frame sequences with V and J called. These copies leave out some clones; in studies compared against another copy, an unresolved V gene accounts for under half, and the cause of the remainder is not known. The V and J calls and clone size come from that table; D and trimming were worked out from the DNA. The data table for this sample lists tens of thousands of clones. The ten largest clones take up approximately 4.2% of the sample.

From the germline V gene (reference sequence), CDR1 is MNHEY and CDR2 is SMNVEV. Trimming removed 0 bases from V and 5 bases from J, leaving 10 bases between the germline ends. The CDR3 sequence holds 14 residues, the cysteine and phenylalanine included. This entry keeps only the CDR3 DNA: 42 bases, framed from base 1. The cohort comprised 550 to 700 healthy bone marrow donors. Cohort members were all nominally healthy when sampled, although unrecorded immune exposures were likely present. The donor was CMV seropositive and was included in the group of about 290 seropositive cohort members. A peripheral blood sample was collected from each donor, and TCR beta sequencing was performed on peripheral blood mononuclear cells. Genomic DNA was extracted from the blood cell samples with the Qiagen DNeasy Blood Extraction Kit. As concerns this clone: The antigen this receptor binds is unknown.

The origin of this receptor is a man aged 18 to 35 in good health and CMV-seropositive. The chain is made from TRBV27 and TRBJ1-1; TRBD1 is perhaps the D gene, given 5 matching bases. Sequencing was carried out using PBMCs. The sequenced DNA: TGTGCCAGCAGTTTATCAGGGGTGCGGACTGAAGCTTTCTTT. Its protein is CASSLSGVRTEAFF.